These 3 T cell receptor beta chains share one sample of origin, sequenced in a study of cytomegalovirus exposure and HLA in healthy donors (dated by TCRdb to 2017 to 2019). Library preparation employed the immunoSEQ multiplex PCR assay. The clones in this table, taken by TCRdb from immuneACCESS, are in-frame only. Not every clone is retained; where verified, under half of the shortfall comes from an unresolved V gene, and the cause of the rest is unknown. The sample data list 110,000 or so clones, and about 84% of these were observed just once. The ten largest clones take up approximately 2.3% of the sample. Sequencing input: PBMCs. These receptors were taken from a woman aged 25 to 45 in good health and CMV-seronegative.

The chain joins TRBV9 to TRBJ2-2; D gene unclear. CDR1 and CDR2 from the germline V gene are SGDLS and YYNGEE. V was shortened by 4 bases and J by 6 bases, with 10 bases between the two germline ends. CDR3 length: 13 residues. The DNA for the CDR3 is TGTGCCAGCAGCCCCCGAGGATCCGGGGAGCTGTTTTTT. Translating it yields CASSPRGSGELFF.

CDR3: CASSLDPAGAGTEAFF. CDR3 DNA sequence: TGTGCCAGCAGCTTGGACCCAGCGGGGGCGGGCACTGAAGCTTTCTTT. V and J are TRBV5-4 and TRBJ1-1; a possible D gene is TRBD1 (6 bases). Trimming took 0 bases from V and 4 from J, leaving 16 bases between them. Germline values: CDR1 SGHNT, CDR2 YYREEE (reference sequence). The CDR3 is made up of 16 amino acids.

Comments on this clone: The germline gene is not matched at one end of the junction; a read error may be the cause. CDR3 coding DNA: TGCGCCCACGGTCGAGGAGAGACCCAGTACTTC. Translation gives CAHGRGETQYF. The gene calls are TRBV25-1 and TRBJ2-5; D is unresolved. CDR1 and CDR2 (germline): MGHDK, SYGVNS. The CDR3 is 11 amino acids.